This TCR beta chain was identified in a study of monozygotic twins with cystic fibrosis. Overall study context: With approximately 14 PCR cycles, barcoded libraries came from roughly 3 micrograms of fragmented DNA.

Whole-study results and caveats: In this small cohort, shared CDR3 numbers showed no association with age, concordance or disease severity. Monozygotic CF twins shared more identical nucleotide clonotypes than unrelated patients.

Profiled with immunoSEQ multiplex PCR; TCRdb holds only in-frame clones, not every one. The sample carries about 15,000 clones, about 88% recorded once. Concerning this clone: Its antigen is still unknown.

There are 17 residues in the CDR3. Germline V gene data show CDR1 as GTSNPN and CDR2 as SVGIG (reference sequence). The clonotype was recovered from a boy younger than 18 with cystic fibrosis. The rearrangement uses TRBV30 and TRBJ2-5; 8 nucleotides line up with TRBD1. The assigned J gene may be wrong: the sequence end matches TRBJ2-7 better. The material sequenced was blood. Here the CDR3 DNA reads TGTGCCTGGAGTCCCCTTTTGGGACAGGTCCGATCCTACGAGCAGTACTTC. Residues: CAWSPLLGQVRSYEQYF.